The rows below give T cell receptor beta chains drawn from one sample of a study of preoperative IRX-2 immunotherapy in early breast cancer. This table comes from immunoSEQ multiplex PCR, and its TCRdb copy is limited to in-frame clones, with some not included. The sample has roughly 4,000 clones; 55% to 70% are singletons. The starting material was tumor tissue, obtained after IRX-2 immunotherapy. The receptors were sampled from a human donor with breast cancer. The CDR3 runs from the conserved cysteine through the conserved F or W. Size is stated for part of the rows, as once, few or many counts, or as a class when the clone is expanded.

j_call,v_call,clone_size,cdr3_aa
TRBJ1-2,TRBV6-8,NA,CASRPEQGHVDGYTF
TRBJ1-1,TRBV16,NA,CASSLRTEAFF
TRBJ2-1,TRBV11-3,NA,CASSWDTQIYNEQFF
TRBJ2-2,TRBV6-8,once,CASSSPIGVGELFF
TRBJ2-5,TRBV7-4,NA,CASSFRGVGTQYF
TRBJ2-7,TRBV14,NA,CASSWGREYEQYF
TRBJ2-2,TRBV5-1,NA,CASMVGSSGIFSGELFF
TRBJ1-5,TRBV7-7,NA,CASSKGGAPNQPQHF
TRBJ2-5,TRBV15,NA,CATSRDMTGSETQYF
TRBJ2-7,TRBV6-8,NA,CASSYSALTYEQYF
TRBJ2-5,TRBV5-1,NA,CASSVAGDRETQYF
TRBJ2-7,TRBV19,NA,CASKTSGISDEQYF
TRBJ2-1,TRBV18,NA,CASSPLQGGYNEQFF
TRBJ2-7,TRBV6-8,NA,CAISPTSGRGEQYF
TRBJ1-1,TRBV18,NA,CASSPPLTGITEAFF
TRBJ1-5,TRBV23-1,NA,CASSQIPPPSNQPQHF
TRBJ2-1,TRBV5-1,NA,CASSLARASNEQFF
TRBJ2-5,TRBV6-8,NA,CASSSDWDRGQLGQETQYF
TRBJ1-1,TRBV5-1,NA,CASSLLWSPPFIFLEAFF
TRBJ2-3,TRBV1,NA,CASSQTPGQGARDTQYF
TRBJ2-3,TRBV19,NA,CASSVETSTDTQYF
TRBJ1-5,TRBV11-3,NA,CASSLGQGALQPQHF
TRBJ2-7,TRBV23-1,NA,CASSLVGDYEQYF
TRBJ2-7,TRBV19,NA,CASSIEGLAGGGSEQYF
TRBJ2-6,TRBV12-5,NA,CASNPSGANVLTF
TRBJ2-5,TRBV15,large,CATSSYKRGRGETQYF